Below, 19 T cell receptor beta chains from the same sample are listed, as sequenced in a study of identical twins. MiXCR was run by TCRdb on the 5' RACE reads, yielding one entry per CDR3 protein. The repertoire holds approximately 700,000 distinct CDR3 sequences, with 15% to 20% as singletons. These data are also associated with another study on T cells expressing NK-cell markers.

The sequencing input was PBMCs. These receptors came from a woman aged 18-29 years in good health.

This clonotype turned up a few times. This chain joins TRBV24-1 and TRBJ2-2; D not certain. Germline V gene lookup returns CDR1 KGHDR and CDR2 SFDVKD. With 2 bases removed from V and 7 bases from J, the gap between germline ends came to 7 bases. The CDR3 is 13 amino acids. CDR3 region: CATSDSYSGELFF. The CDR3 coding sequence is TGTGCCACCAGTGATTCTTATAGCGGGGAGCTGTTTTTT.

Comment on this clonotype: The CDR3 ends on some other residue instead of the conserved phenylalanine or tryptophan, so this is likely a read error. The chain links TRBV20-1 to TRBJ1-1; TRBD1 might be the D (6 bases). Germline CDR1 is DFQATT and CDR2 is SNEGSKA (reference sequence). This CDR3 spans 11 amino acids. Trimming cost V 5 bases and J 7 bases, with 11 bases left between them. As DNA, the CDR3 is TGCAGTGCTCAACAGGGTAATGAAGCTTTCCTT. Protein sequence: CSAQQGNEAFL.

There are a few counts of this clonotype. The chain links TRBV27 to TRBJ2-7; tentatively, D is TRBD1 (5 bases). The CDR3 sequence is 15 residues long. Trimming took 3 bases from V and 0 from J, leaving 12 bases between them. From germline, CDR1 is MNHEY and CDR2 SMNVEV (reference sequence). The CDR3 region has the DNA TGTGCCAGCAGTTTCGGTCAGGGCCTCTCCTACGAGCAGTACTTC. Protein: CASSFGQGLSYEQYF.

The chain uses TRBV6-1 and TRBJ2-7, with 7 bases lining up with TRBD1. Trimming removed 5 bases from V and 3 bases from J; junction bases left unmatched: 13. The CDR3 runs 16 residues. CDR1 is MNHNS and CDR2 is SASEGT in the germline V gene. The CDR3 region has the DNA TGTGCCAGCAGTCTCCCTCCGAGACAGGGCAACTACGAGCAGTACTTC. Its translation: CASSLPPRQGNYEQYF.

In regard to this clonotype: It may be a read error: a sequence one base away is much more abundant. The chain couples TRBV29-1 to TRBJ2-3; 9 positions match TRBD2. This CDR3 comprises 16 residues. CDR1 and CDR2 from the germline V gene are SQVTM and ANQGSEA. Trimming took 3 bases from V and 6 from J; bases not matched to a gene: 13. CDR3 bases: TGCAGCGTTGAGGATAGCGGGGGACACCAGGAGGATACGCAGTATTTT. Its protein product is CSVEDSGGHQEDTQYF.

The rearrangement uses TRBV7-2 and TRBJ2-7; the match to TRBD2 covers 11 bases. J gave up 9 bases and V 6 bases, and 13 bases lay outside the gene matches. The CDR3 is made up of 15 amino acids. Germline V gives CDR1 SGHTA, CDR2 FQGNSA. DNA for the CDR3: TGTGCCAGCAGGTTGGGGACTAGCGGACCTACGGGGCAGTACTTC. Translating it yields CASRLGTSGPTGQYF.

The chain has TRBV29-1 and TRBJ2-2, with D unclear. The CDR3 totals 12 residues. The germline V gene encodes CDR1 SQVTM and CDR2 ANQGSEA. Trimming cost V 4 bases and J 6 bases, with 9 bases left between them. The CDR3 loop reads CSVVGLAGELFF. The CDR3 nucleotides read TGCAGCGTTGTTGGGTTGGCCGGGGAGCTGTTTTTT.

This chain connects TRBV24-1 to TRBJ2-1; 11 positions agree with TRBD2. Germline lookup yields CDR1 KGHDR and CDR2 SFDVKD. The length of the CDR3 is 17 residues. The ends lost 0 bases at V and 10 bases at J; junction bases unmatched: 10. The DNA of the CDR3 is TGTGCCACCAGTGATTTGGGTCTAGCGGGAGGAAGCGAGGAGCAGTTCTTC. It codes for CATSDLGLAGGSEEQFF.

V usage is TRBV12-3 or TRBV12-4 and J usage is TRBJ1-1; possibly TRBD1 for D (5 bases). Trimming took 5 bases from V and 3 from J, leaving 13 bases between them. CDR3 size: 14 residues. The CDR3 nucleotides are TGTGCCAGCAGTGCCTCTCGGGGGTACACTGAAGCTTTCTTT. It is translated as CASSASRGYTEAFF.

This clonotype was picked up a small number of times. The DNA of the CDR3 is TGTGCCAGCAGCTTAGGATTTGGTGGAGCCCAAGAGACCCAGTACTTC. As protein: CASSLGFGGAQETQYF. The chain is built from TRBV7-9 and TRBJ2-5; D not certain. Trimming left V 1 base short and J 1 base short, with 13 bases between. The V gene's germline CDR1 is SEHNR and CDR2 FQNEAQ (reference sequence). This CDR3 is built from 16 residues. Full variable domain (outside the CDR3, taken from reference TRBV7-9 and TRBJ2-5): DTGVSQNPRHKITKRGQNVTFRCDPISEHNRLYWYRQTLGQGPEFLTYFQNEAQLEKSRLLSDRFSAERPKGSFSTLEIQRTEQGDSAMYLCASSLGFGGAQETQYFGPGTRLLVL.

This clonotype was seen only a few times. The chain has TRBV4-2 and TRBJ2-7; TRBD1 aligns across 7 bases. CDR1 is LGHNA and CDR2 is YNFKEQ in the germline V gene. Losses at the gene ends were 3 bases for V and 0 bases for J; bases not matched to a gene: 8. CDR3 length: 16 amino acids. CDR3 in amino acids: CASSQGDSPNSYEQYF. The CDR3 nucleotides are TGTGCCAGCAGCCAGGGGGACAGCCCCAACTCCTACGAGCAGTACTTC.

This clonotype was counted only a few times. The chain recombines TRBV7-2 with TRBJ2-7; TRBD1 agrees at 9 bases. Germline CDR1 and CDR2: SGHTA and FQGNSA. J lost 3 bases, V lost 5 bases, and 11 bases had no gene match. The length of the CDR3 is 16 residues. The CDR3 DNA sequence: TGTGCCAGCAGCCTGGGGCGGGACAGGGCCAGCTACGAGCAGTACTTC. It yields the protein CASSLGRDRASYEQYF.

V usage is TRBV10-3 and J usage is TRBJ2-3; TRBD2 matches 13 bases. V shed 6 bases, J shed 4 bases, and the junction held 4 bases outside the gene matches. CDR3 length equals 15 residues. Germline assignment: CDR1 ENHRY and CDR2 SYGVKD. This CDR3 is CAISGTSGDADTQYF. The CDR3 region has the DNA TGTGCCATCAGCGGGACTAGCGGGGACGCAGATACGCAGTATTTT.

This clonotype has just a few counts. The chain has TRBV29-1 and TRBJ2-1; no clear D gene. There are 12 residues in the CDR3. Germline-derived CDR1 and CDR2 are SQVTM and ANQGSEA. Trimming took 0 bases from V and 11 from J, leaving 11 bases between them. The CDR3 DNA sequence: TGCAGCGTTGAAGATGGGTCCCAAAAGCAGTTCTTC. Its protein is CSVEDGSQKQFF.

The chain links TRBV12-3 or TRBV12-4 to TRBJ2-5; 7 bases line up with TRBD1. This CDR3 has 14 residues. J lost 5 bases, V lost 6 bases, and 9 bases had no gene match. The CDR3 loop reads CASSDRDRFETQYF. The CDR3 coding sequence is TGTGCCAGCAGCGACCGGGACAGATTTGAGACCCAGTACTTC.

V and J are TRBV9 and TRBJ2-1, with D tentatively TRBD2 (6 bases). V was cut by 0 bases and J by 6 bases, with 13 bases left in between. Germline assignment: CDR1 SGDLS and CDR2 YYNGEE. The CDR3 has 15 amino acids. CDR3 residues: CASSVDPYGGNEQFF. CDR3 sequence (DNA): TGTGCCAGCAGCGTAGATCCATACGGGGGCAATGAGCAGTTCTTC.

This clonotype was detected only a few times. V gene TRBV7-9 combines with J gene TRBJ2-3; 13 positions agree with TRBD2. The germline V gene encodes CDR1 SEHNR and CDR2 FQNEAQ (reference sequence). CDR3 length: 15 residues. V lost 10 bases and J lost 4; bases outside the gene matches: 8. CDR3 region: CATRTSGGGADTQYF. The CDR3 DNA follows: TGTGCCACCAGGACTAGCGGGGGAGGGGCAGATACGCAGTATTTT.

The rearrangement uses TRBV6-5 and TRBJ2-3; D may be TRBD1 (6 bases). The CDR3 is made up of 16 amino acids. Per germline, CDR1 MNHEY and CDR2 SVGAGI. V was clipped by 0 bases and J by 3 bases, with 13 bases between them. The CDR3 reads CASSYSNRAVTDTQYF. As DNA, the CDR3 is TGTGCCAGCAGTTACTCTAACAGGGCGGTGACAGATACGCAGTATTTT.

This clonotype was observed a handful of times. The chain joins TRBV19 to TRBJ2-7, with 8 bases matching TRBD1. This CDR3 contains 12 residues. Trimming removed 10 bases from V and 3 bases from J; junction bases left unmatched: 5. Per germline, CDR1 LNHDA and CDR2 SQIVND (reference sequence). This chain's CDR3 is CATGTGLYEQYF. The CDR3 DNA sequence: TGTGCCACCGGGACAGGCCTCTACGAGCAGTACTTC.